These 13 T cell receptor beta chains share one sample of origin, sequenced in a study of CD8 T cells in Susac syndrome. After extraction with the RNeasy kit, 0.5 to 1 ug of the RNA was reverse transcribed using random hexamers. TCRdb independently ran MiXCR on the immunoSEQ multiplex PCR reads; one entry per CDR3 protein. Of under 200,000 distinct CDR3 sequences in the sample, 85% to 95% were seen once. Sequencing was done on a sample of CD4+ T cells from PBMCs. The receptors stem from a human donor in good health.

The chain uses TRBV7-9 and TRBJ1-5; D is undetermined. The CDR3 sequence is 15 residues long. The V gene lost 2 bases and the J gene lost 2 bases, with 10 bases spanning the gap. The germline gives CDR1 SEHNR, CDR2 FQNEAQ (reference sequence). The CDR3 coding sequence is TGTGCCAGCAGCTTAACGGCTCTGGGCAATCAGCCCCAGCATTTT. Its protein product is CASSLTALGNQPQHF.

The CDR3 is CASSRDRVSGYTF. The CDR3 nucleotides read TGTGCCAGCAGCCGGGACAGAGTTTCTGGCTACACCTTC. The gene calls are TRBV9 and TRBJ1-2; 7 bases map to TRBD1. Germline CDR1 SGDLS, CDR2 YYNGEE. There are 13 residues in the CDR3. V lost 4 bases, J lost 7 bases, and 7 bases stayed unmatched. Full variable domain (remainder filled in from reference TRBV9 and TRBJ1-2): DSGVTQTPKHLITATGQRVTLRCSPRSGDLSVYWYQQSLDQGLQFLIQYYNGEERAKGNILERFSAQQFPDLHSELNLSSLELGDSALYFCASSRDRVSGYTFGSGTRLTVV.

This clonotype was recorded a few times. The gene calls are TRBV7-2 and TRBJ1-5; D gene uncertain. Trimming took 0 bases from V and 1 from J, leaving 7 bases between them. Germline V gene lookup returns CDR1 SGHTA and CDR2 FQGNSA. This CDR3 is 15 amino acids long. CDR3 protein: CASSLAVGSNQPQHF. The CDR3 DNA sequence: TGTGCCAGCAGCTTAGCTGTGGGGAGCAATCAGCCCCAGCATTTT.

The chain has TRBV15 and TRBJ2-7; a weak D match, TRBD1 (6 bases). The CDR3 runs to 12 residues. The germline V gene encodes CDR1 LNHNV and CDR2 YYDKDF (reference sequence). The V end lost 5 bases, the J end lost 3 bases, and 8 bases lay between the germline ends. As DNA, the CDR3 is TGTGCCACCAGCCGGGACAACTACGAGCAGTACGTC. As protein: CATSRDNYEQYV.

The chain has TRBV7-9 and TRBJ2-2, with D unclear. The germline V gene has CDR1 SEHNR and CDR2 FQNEAQ (reference sequence). V lost 10 bases to trimming and J lost 0 bases, with 12 bases between them. This CDR3 is built from 14 residues. This chain's CDR3 is CATRTDANTGELFF. Written as DNA, the CDR3 is TGTGCCACCCGGACGGATGCGAACACCGGGGAGCTGTTTTTT.

This clonotype was picked up one time. The chain couples TRBV20-1 to TRBJ2-7; weak D call: TRBD1 (5 bases). This CDR3 is built from 13 residues. Germline lookup yields CDR1 DFQATT and CDR2 SNEGSKA (reference sequence). V lost 0 bases to trimming and J lost 5 bases, with 11 bases between them. CDR3 sequence (DNA): TGCAGTGCTAGAGAACGCAGGGCAGACGAGCAGTACTTC. This codes for CSARERRADEQYF.

The CDR3 sequence: CSVGTVASVYTF. In DNA form, the CDR3 reads TGCAGCGTTGGCACAGTCGCATCTGTCTACACCTTC. The chain links TRBV29-1 to TRBJ1-2; D unclear. V shed 4 bases and J shed 10 bases, with 16 bases lying between them. In germline, CDR1 is SQVTM, CDR2 ANQGSEA. This CDR3 spans 12 amino acids.

This clonotype was seen only once. The chain employs TRBV18 and TRBJ1-5, with 11 positions matching TRBD1. The CDR3 loop spans 16 amino acids. The V and J ends lost 3 bases and 4 bases, in that order; junction bases with no gene match: 5. The V gene's germline CDR1 is KGHSH and CDR2 LQKENI. The CDR3 sequence is CASSPVGQGGNQPQHF. The CDR3 bases are TGTGCCAGCTCACCGGTGGGACAGGGGGGGAATCAGCCCCAGCATTTT.

The V call is TRBV7-8, the J call TRBJ1-6; D gene uncertain. Looked up from germline, CDR1 is SGHVS and CDR2 is FQNEAQ. The V end was cut by 3 bases, the J end by 10 bases, with 7 bases between. The CDR3 runs 12 residues. The CDR3 region has the DNA TGTGCCAGCAGCTTCATGCAATCACCCCTCCACTTT. Protein product: CASSFMQSPLHF.

The chain carries TRBV30 and TRBJ1-5; D gene uncertain. This CDR3 spans 14 amino acids. CDR1 GTSNPN and CDR2 SVGIG come from the germline V gene (reference sequence). Trimming stripped 1 base from V and 1 base from J, with 8 bases between. CDR3 in DNA: TGTGCCTGGAGTGGAGGGCAGAGCAATCAGCCCCAGCATTTT. Protein: CAWSGGQSNQPQHF.

As DNA, the CDR3 is TGCAGTGTTGGAAGTGGGGGTACCGAGCAGTACTTC. It codes for CSVGSGGTEQYF. The chain links TRBV20-1 to TRBJ2-7, with D perhaps TRBD1 or TRBD2 (5 bases each). Per germline, CDR1 DFQATT and CDR2 SNEGSKA (reference sequence). This CDR3 spans 12 amino acids. The V end lost 7 bases, the J end lost 6 bases, and 16 bases lay between the germline ends.

This rearrangement joins TRBV6-1 to TRBJ1-2, with D tentatively TRBD1 (5 bases). Germline-derived CDR1 and CDR2 are MNHNS and SASEGT. The CDR3 length is 17 residues. Trimming left V 10 bases short and J 0 bases short, with 24 bases between. CDR3 protein: CAIVGPPQVTTNYGYTF. The CDR3 DNA is TGTGCCATAGTGGGGCCACCGCAGGTGACTACTAACTATGGCTACACCTTC.

J is TRBJ1-2 and V is TRBV30; D uncertain. From germline, CDR1 is GTSNPN and CDR2 SVGIG (reference sequence). This CDR3 has 14 residues. V was cut by 7 bases and J by 1 base, with 16 bases left in between. As DNA, the CDR3 is TGTGCCTCCACCCTGGCTCCCCGTAACTATGGCTACACCTTC. As protein: CASTLAPRNYGYTF.